Listed below are T cell receptor beta chains from one sample, sequenced in a study of blood T cell repertoires in COVID-19. The assay was immunoSEQ multiplex PCR, and TCRdb's table has in-frame clones only and misses some. The sample shows approximately 500,000 clones, 75% to 90% of them seen only once. The sample taken for sequencing was peripheral blood. The origin of the receptors is a human donor in a cohort sampled during active COVID-19. CDR3s include the opening cysteine and the closing phenylalanine or tryptophan. The D gene is left open where the match is weak. Rows may omit the clone size; those that give it use once, few, many or a size class.

j_call,clone_size,v_call,d_call,cdr3_nt,cdr3_aa
TRBJ2-1,.,TRBV2,.,TGTGCCTCCAGTAGGGCGGGGAGAGAATACAATGAGCAGTTCTTC,CASSRAGREYNEQFF
TRBJ2-5,.,TRBV9,TRBD2,TGTGCCAGCAGCGCAACCGGGACTAGCGGGTTTATAGAGACCCAGTACTTC,CASSATGTSGFIETQYF
TRBJ1-3,.,TRBV3-1/TRBV3-2,TRBD1,TGTGCCAGCAGCCCCCTGAGGGACAGGGGAATCCCTGGAAACACCATATATTTT,CASSPLRDRGIPGNTIYF
TRBJ2-7,.,TRBV3-1/TRBV3-2,.,TGTGCCAGCAGCCAGGCGGAGAGAGCACTATACGAGCAGTACTTC,CASSQAERALYEQYF
TRBJ2-4,.,TRBV30,TRBD2,TGTGCCTGGAGTGTCCCTAGCGGGAGGAACATTCAGTACTTC,CAWSVPSGRNIQYF
TRBJ1-1,few,TRBV27,TRBD1,TGTGCCAGCAGTCCGGGGACAGCGAACACTGAAGCTTTCTTT,CASSPGTANTEAFF
TRBJ1-1,.,TRBV5-6,.,TGTGCCAGCAGCTTGGGTCAGGGTCCTATGAACACTGAAGCTTTCTTT,CASSLGQGPMNTEAFF
TRBJ2-1,.,TRBV14,TRBD2,TGTGCCAGCAGCCCCCCGGGGCCAAAGGGGGGCACTAGCGGGAGGTTCCTCTCCTACAATGAGCAGTTCTTC,CASSPPGPKGGTSGRFLSYNEQFF
TRBJ1-5,.,TRBV19,TRBD1,TGTGCCAGTAGGGGACAGATAAATCAGCCCCAGCATTTT,CASRGQINQPQHF
TRBJ1-1,.,TRBV28,.,TGTGCCAGCAGTTTTTGGGGGGATGGCAACACTGAAGCTTTCTTT,CASSFWGDGNTEAFF
TRBJ2-5,.,TRBV11-2,.,TGTGCCAGCAGCTTAGGTGCTAAAGAGACCCAGTACTTC,CASSLGAKETQYF
TRBJ1-1,few,TRBV27,TRBD1,TGTGCCAGCAGTTTATACAGGGGGAACACTGAAGCTTTCTTT,CASSLYRGNTEAFF
TRBJ2-2,.,TRBV29-1,.,TGCAGCTCCTCCGACGGGGACACCGGGGAGCTGTTTTTT,CSSSDGDTGELFF
TRBJ2-3,.,TRBV6-2/TRBV6-3,TRBD2,TGTGCCAGCAGTTACTCGAAAGGGACTAGCGGGCTCGTAGATACGCAGTATTTT,CASSYSKGTSGLVDTQYF
TRBJ2-5,.,TRBV7-9,TRBD1,TGTGCCAGCAGCTTAGACTTCACAGGGGACCAAGAGACCCAGTACTTC,CASSLDFTGDQETQYF
TRBJ2-5,.,TRBV24-1,.,TGTGCCACCAGTATCGAGTCGGAGACCCAGTACTTC,CATSIESETQYF
TRBJ1-4,.,TRBV4-1,.,TGCGCCAGCAGCCAATGGGTCGCGGCAGCGCAGGAGGGCTATGAAAAACTGTTTTTT,CASSQWVAAAQEGYEKLFF
TRBJ2-7,.,TRBV28,TRBD1,TGTGCCAGCAAAACGGGACAGGGGTTCGTCTACGAGCAGTACTTC,CASKTGQGFVYEQYF
TRBJ1-4,once,TRBV10-1,.,TGCGCCAGCAGCCGTGTCAGGGCGTTAAGCGAAAAACTGTTTTTT,CASSRVRALSEKLFF
TRBJ2-7,.,TRBV7-3,.,TGTGCCAGCAGCTTACAGGACTCAAGGAGCTCCTACGAGCAGTACTTC,CASSLQDSRSSYEQYF
TRBJ2-1,.,TRBV7-8,.,TGTGCCAGCAGCGGGGGGGCGTACAATGAGCAGTTCTTC,CASSGGAYNEQFF
TRBJ1-5,.,TRBV6-5,.,TGTGCCAGCGGGACACTAAATCAGCCCCAGCATTTT,CASGTLNQPQHF
TRBJ2-3,.,TRBV9,.,TGTGCCAGCAGCGTAGGATCGGCTAGCGCCCAGGTGGCAGATACGCAGTATTTT,CASSVGSASAQVADTQYF
TRBJ1-1,once,TRBV19,.,TGTGCCAGTAGTGGCATTAATGGAGGCACTGAAGCTTTCTTT,CASSGINGGTEAFF
TRBJ1-2,.,TRBV23-1,.,TGCGCCCTCGGCGGCTCTTATGGCTACACCTTC,CALGGSYGYTF
TRBJ2-5,once,TRBV13,TRBD2,TGTGCCAGCAGCTCAGGGACTAGCGGGAAGGTCGTAGAGACCCAGTACTTC,CASSSGTSGKVVETQYF
TRBJ1-4,.,TRBV5-1,.,TGCGCCAGCAGCTTGGACACCTCAACTAATGAAAAACTGTTTTTT,CASSLDTSTNEKLFF
TRBJ2-4,.,TRBV4-3,.,TGCGCCAGCAGCCGAGACATGCTATCGGGCATTCAGTACTTC,CASSRDMLSGIQYF
TRBJ2-2,.,TRBV7-3,TRBD2,TGTGCCAGCAGACGACTAGCGGGAGACACCGGGGAGCTGTTTTTT,CASRRLAGDTGELFF
TRBJ2-4,.,TRBV30,TRBD1,TGTGCCTGGAGTATGGGACAGGTCGTTTTAGCCAAAAACATTCAGTACTTC,CAWSMGQVVLAKNIQYF
TRBJ1-2,.,TRBV6-1,.,TGTGCCAGCAGTGAATTCGTCTTGGGGGGGAACTATGGCTACACCTTC,CASSEFVLGGNYGYTF
TRBJ2-7,.,TRBV7-2,.,TGTGCCAGCAGCCCTAGGTATGGCAGGGGAAACGAGCAGTACTTC,CASSPRYGRGNEQYF
TRBJ2-3,.,TRBV20-1,TRBD2,TGCAGTGCTAGTAGTCCTAGCGGGAGCGGTACGCAGTATTTT,CSASSPSGSGTQYF
TRBJ1-1,.,TRBV5-6,.,TGTGCCAGCAGCTACCTGGGAGTACGGAACAGTAACACTGAAGCTTTCTTT,CASSYLGVRNSNTEAFF
TRBJ2-7,.,TRBV5-1,.,TGCGCCAGCAGCTCACCCGGACAGAACCGGGGCTACGAGCAGTACTTC,CASSSPGQNRGYEQYF
TRBJ1-2,.,TRBV30,.,TGTGCCTGGGTTACGGGAGCAGAATACGATAACTATGGCTACACCTTC,CAWVTGAEYDNYGYTF
TRBJ2-1,.,TRBV29-1,.,TGCAGCGTTATAAAGGGGCAGGAGTACAATGAGCAGTTCTTC,CSVIKGQEYNEQFF
TRBJ2-5,.,TRBV29-1,.,TGCAGCACCAACAAAGGGGGTTGGGAGACCCAGTACTTC,CSTNKGGWETQYF
TRBJ2-7,.,TRBV11-2,TRBD2,TGTGCCAGCAGTTCCGGGACTAGCGGGATACACGAGCAGTACTTC,CASSSGTSGIHEQYF
TRBJ2-1,.,TRBV19,TRBD2,TGTGCCAGTAGTATCCGACTGGGGAGGGGTGATGAGCAGTTCTTC,CASSIRLGRGDEQFF
TRBJ2-1,.,TRBV2,TRBD2,TGTGCCAGCAGCCCCACTAGCGGGAACAATGAGCAGTTCTTC,CASSPTSGNNEQFF
TRBJ1-1,.,TRBV18,TRBD1,TGTGCCAGCTCACCGTCGACAGGGGAGGCTTTCTTT,CASSPSTGEAFF
TRBJ2-5,.,TRBV2,TRBD2,TGTGCCAGTCGACTAGCGGGGCGGGGGACCCAGTACTTC,CASRLAGRGTQYF
TRBJ2-3,.,TRBV9,TRBD2,TGTGCCAGCAGCGCCACTAGCGGGAGAGGGACAGATACGCAGTATTTT,CASSATSGRGTDTQYF
TRBJ2-6,.,TRBV3-1/TRBV3-2,.,TGTGCCAGCAGTGGACTTACGGGGGCCAACGTCCTGACTTTC,CASSGLTGANVLTF
TRBJ2-6,.,TRBV5-4,TRBD1,TGTGCCAGCAGCTATGACAGGGTGTCGGGGGCCAACGTCCTGACTTTC,CASSYDRVSGANVLTF
TRBJ1-1,.,TRBV7-9,.,TGTGCCAGCAGCTTGATCAGGGAACCGAACACTGAAGCTTTCTTT,CASSLIREPNTEAFF
TRBJ1-6,once,TRBV2,.,TGTGCCAGCAGCGAAACGCGTTCACCCCTCCACTTT,CASSETRSPLHF
TRBJ2-7,.,TRBV11-1,.,TGTGCCAGCAGCCGGGACTGGGGCTCCTACGAGCAGTACTTC,CASSRDWGSYEQYF